Listed below are T cell receptor beta chains from one sample, sequenced in a study of early T cells in non-severe SARS-CoV-2 infection. TCRdb itself ran the 5' RACE reads through MiXCR, one entry per CDR3 protein. This sample has tens of thousands of distinct CDR3 sequences, with roughly 9.2% found just once. The sample was whole blood. Receptors were obtained from an adult who was a healthcare worker with PCR-confirmed SARS-CoV-2 infection or an uninfected control (not recorded which). Both conserved end residues are part of each CDR3. A D gene is named only where the DNA matches it firmly. Some rows mark clone size as missing; the rest say once, few, many or name a class of expanded clone.

j_call,cdr3_length,clone_size,v_call,d_call,cdr3_nt,cdr3_aa
TRBJ2-7,14,many,TRBV29-1,.,TGCAGCGTTGAAGGACCCGGGAGCTCCTACGAGCAGTACTTC,CSVEGPGSSYEQYF
TRBJ2-5,14,few,TRBV20-1,.,TGCAGTGCCGTACGGACGGGGCGTCAAGAGACCCAGTACTTC,CSAVRTGRQETQYF
TRBJ2-5,15,few,TRBV2,TRBD1,TGTGCCAGCTCTGATGCAGGGGGACGGAGAGAGACCCAGTACTTC,CASSDAGGRRETQYF
TRBJ2-1,14,many,TRBV6-2/TRBV6-3,TRBD1,TGTGCCAGCACCCGGGACAGTAGAGACAATGAGCAGTTCTTC,CASTRDSRDNEQFF
TRBJ1-5,14,many,TRBV6-5,.,TGTGCCAGCAGGAAGGGTCTCGGCAATCAGCCCCAGCATTTT,CASRKGLGNQPQHF
TRBJ2-1,17,few,TRBV20-1,TRBD2,TGCAGTGCTAGCGCCCCGGGACTAGCGGGGGGGTACAATGAGCAGTTCTTC,CSASAPGLAGGYNEQFF
TRBJ2-1,20,many,TRBV18,TRBD1,TGTGCCAGCTCACCCCGGCCGGTCGGCAGCAGGGGGCCTACCTACAATGAGCAGTTCTTC,CASSPRPVGSRGPTYNEQFF
TRBJ2-3,15,many,TRBV27,.,TGTGCCAGCACCTCTCCCGGGTCCAACACAGATACGCAGTATTTT,CASTSPGSNTDTQYF
TRBJ1-2,13,many,TRBV10-3,.,TGTGCCATCAGTGACCGGGACAATTTTGGCTACACCTTC,CAISDRDNFGYTF
TRBJ2-3,11,many,TRBV5-8,.,TGTGCCAGCCCAAGGGGCTATACGCAGTATTTT,CASPRGYTQYF
TRBJ1-3,14,many,TRBV12-3/TRBV12-4,.,TGTGCCAGCAGTTTAACCGGGACTGGAAACACCATATATTTT,CASSLTGTGNTIYF
TRBJ1-5,18,.,TRBV10-2,.,TGCGCCAGCAGTGAGAGCCCGCTCAGCTCCATTAGCAATCAGCCCCAGCATTTT,CASSESPLSSISNQPQHF
TRBJ1-2,13,many,TRBV20-1,.,TGCAGGGCGGACAGATCGGTTAGCTATGGCTACACCTTC,CRADRSVSYGYTF
TRBJ1-4,14,many,TRBV7-6,TRBD1,TGTGCCAGCAGCCCGACAGGGGTGAATGAAAAACTGTTTTTT,CASSPTGVNEKLFF
TRBJ1-2,18,many,TRBV11-1,.,TGTGCCAGCAGCAAAGGTTCTTGGCGAGAGACAGCTTTCTATGGCTACACCTTC,CASSKGSWRETAFYGYTF
TRBJ1-1,14,many,TRBV10-3,TRBD1,TGTGCCATCAGTTCCCAGGGGACAGGGTCTGAAGCTTTCTTT,CAISSQGTGSEAFF
TRBJ2-3,15,medium-sized,TRBV27,TRBD1,TGTGCCAGCAGTATCGGACAGGGGCGCACAGATACGCAGTATTTT,CASSIGQGRTDTQYF
TRBJ2-5,12,many,TRBV9,.,TGTGCCAGCAGAGGGGGAGGCGAGACCCAGTACTTC,CASRGGGETQYF
TRBJ1-2,14,many,TRBV24-1,TRBD1,TGTGCCACCTCACTCTCGACAGGGGCGAGTGGCTACACCTTC,CATSLSTGASGYTF
TRBJ1-3,13,few,TRBV6-2/TRBV6-3,.,TGTGCCAGCACCACCACCAGCGGAAACACCATATATTTT,CASTTTSGNTIYF
TRBJ2-6,16,many,TRBV19,TRBD1,TGTGCCAGTAGTGGGACAGGGCCAACTGGGGCCAACGTCCTGACTTTC,CASSGTGPTGANVLTF
TRBJ1-6,19,.,TRBV5-1,TRBD1,TGCGCCAGCAGCTACACCCCCGGGACAGGGGGCTTGGAGGTTATGCCCCTCCACTTT,CASSYTPGTGGLEVMPLHF
TRBJ2-5,15,.,TRBV11-2,TRBD1,TGTGCCAGCAGCTTGGTGGGGACAGGGGAAGATACCCAGTACTTC,CASSLVGTGEDTQYF
TRBJ2-3,12,.,TRBV14,.,TGTGCCAGCAGCCAGCTCGGTGATACGCAGTATTTT,CASSQLGDTQYF
TRBJ2-7,13,many,TRBV5-1,.,TGCGCCAGCAGCAGAACAGACTCCTACGAGCAGTACTTC,CASSRTDSYEQYF
TRBJ1-2,16,.,TRBV14,TRBD1,TGTGCCAGCAGCCCGCGGGACAGGGGACGAAGCTATGGCTACACCTTC,CASSPRDRGRSYGYTF
TRBJ2-2,18,many,TRBV4-3,TRBD1,TGCGCCAGCAGTTACCCGACAGGGGGCAATCTAGGCACCGGGGAGCTGTTTTTT,CASSYPTGGNLGTGELFF
TRBJ2-1,12,few,TRBV24-1,.,TGTGCCACCAGTGATTTGATCAATGAGCAGTTCTTC,CATSDLINEQFF
TRBJ2-7,14,.,TRBV6-2/TRBV6-3,TRBD2,TGTGCCAGCAGTTACTCGCGGGGGGCCCACGAGCAGTACTTC,CASSYSRGAHEQYF
TRBJ2-1,19,many,TRBV10-2,TRBD1,TGCGCCAGCAGTCCCGGACAGGGGGCTCTACGAACGGCCTACAATGAGCAGTTCTTC,CASSPGQGALRTAYNEQFF
TRBJ2-4,17,many,TRBV5-4,.,TGTGCCAGCAGCTTGGCCCGCCAGGGCCTAGCCAAAAACATTCAGTACTTC,CASSLARQGLAKNIQYF
TRBJ1-1,13,many,TRBV30,.,TGTGCCCGCGGAAGCAGGGGGAACACTGAAGCTTTCTTT,CARGSRGNTEAFF
TRBJ2-5,15,many,TRBV24-1,TRBD1,TGTGCCACCAGTGACAACGGGGACAGCCAAGAGACCCAGTACTTC,CATSDNGDSQETQYF
TRBJ1-5,17,.,TRBV6-5,TRBD1,TGTGCCAGCAGTGCCTTTGTGGGACAGGGAGTTCATCAGCCCCAGCATTTT,CASSAFVGQGVHQPQHF
TRBJ1-4,15,many,TRBV14,.,TGTGCCAGCAGCCAAGACCTCAGAGGCATTGAAAAACTGTTTTTT,CASSQDLRGIEKLFF
TRBJ2-5,14,.,TRBV7-9,.,TGTGCCAGCAGCTTAGAGCGGACAAGGGAGACCCAGTACTTC,CASSLERTRETQYF
TRBJ2-1,17,many,TRBV7-6,TRBD1,TGTGCCAGCAGCCTCGGAATTGGGGGACAGACCTACAATGAGCAGTTCTTC,CASSLGIGGQTYNEQFF
TRBJ2-3,15,many,TRBV30,TRBD2,TGTGCCTGGGTCCCCCCAGCGGGGGCACCCGGTACGCAGTATTTT,CAWVPPAGAPGTQYF
TRBJ1-1,13,many,TRBV10-3,.,TGTGCCATGAGCGGGACGCTCGACACTGAAGCTTTCTTT,CAMSGTLDTEAFF
TRBJ2-3,15,.,TRBV3-1,TRBD2,TGTGCCAGCAGCCAAGGCGGGACTAGCCGCGGTACGCAGTATTTT,CASSQGGTSRGTQYF
TRBJ1-2,14,many,TRBV7-2,.,TGTGCCAGCCGCGGACGGAGCCCCGTTTATGGCTACACCTTC,CASRGRSPVYGYTF